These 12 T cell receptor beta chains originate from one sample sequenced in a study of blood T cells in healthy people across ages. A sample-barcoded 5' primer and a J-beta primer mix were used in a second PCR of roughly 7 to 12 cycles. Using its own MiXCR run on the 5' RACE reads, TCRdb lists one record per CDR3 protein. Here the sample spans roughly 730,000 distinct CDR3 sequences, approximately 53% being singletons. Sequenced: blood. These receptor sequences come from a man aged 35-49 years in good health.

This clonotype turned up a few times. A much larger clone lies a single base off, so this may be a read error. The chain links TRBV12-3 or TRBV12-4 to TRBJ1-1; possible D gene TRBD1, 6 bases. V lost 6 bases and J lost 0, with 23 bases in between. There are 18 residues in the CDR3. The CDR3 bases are TGTGCCAGCAGCCCCGGGACGGGACATTGCGAGGTGAACACTGAAGCTTTCTTT. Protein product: CASSPGTGHCEVNTEAFF.

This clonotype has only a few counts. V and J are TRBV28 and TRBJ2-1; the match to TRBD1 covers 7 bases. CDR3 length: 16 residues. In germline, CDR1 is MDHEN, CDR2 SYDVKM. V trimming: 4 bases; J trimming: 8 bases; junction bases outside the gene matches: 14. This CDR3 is CASSSTGYGLDDEQFF. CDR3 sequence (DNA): TGTGCCAGCAGTTCGACAGGGTATGGCTTGGACGATGAGCAGTTCTTC. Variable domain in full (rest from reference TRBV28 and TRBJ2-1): DVKVTQSSRYLVKRTGEKVFLECVQDMDHENMFWYRQDPGLGLRLIYFSYDVKMKEKGDIPEGYSVSREKKERFSLILESASTNQTSMYLCASSSTGYGLDDEQFFGPGTRLTVL.

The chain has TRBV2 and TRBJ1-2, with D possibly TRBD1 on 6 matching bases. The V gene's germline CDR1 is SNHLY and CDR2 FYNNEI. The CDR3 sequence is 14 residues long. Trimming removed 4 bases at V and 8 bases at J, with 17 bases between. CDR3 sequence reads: CASSGSRVGGGYTF. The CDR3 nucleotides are TGTGCCAGCAGTGGGTCTAGGGTTGGGGGCGGCTACACCTTC.

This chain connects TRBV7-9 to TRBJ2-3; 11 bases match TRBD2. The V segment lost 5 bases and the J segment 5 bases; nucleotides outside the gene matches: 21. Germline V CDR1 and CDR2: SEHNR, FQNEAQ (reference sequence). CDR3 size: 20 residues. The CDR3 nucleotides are TGTGCCAGCAGCCCCCGGACTAGCGGGCGATCCGGCCTCCGGGAAGATACGCAGTATTTT. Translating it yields CASSPRTSGRSGLREDTQYF.

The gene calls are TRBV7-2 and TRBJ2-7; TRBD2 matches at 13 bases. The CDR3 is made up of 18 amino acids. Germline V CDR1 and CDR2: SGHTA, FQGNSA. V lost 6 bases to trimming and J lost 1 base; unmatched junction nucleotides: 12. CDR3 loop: CASRSTSGRALRSYEQYF. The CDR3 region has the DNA TGTGCCAGCAGAAGTACTAGCGGGAGGGCCTTGAGGTCCTACGAGCAGTACTTC.

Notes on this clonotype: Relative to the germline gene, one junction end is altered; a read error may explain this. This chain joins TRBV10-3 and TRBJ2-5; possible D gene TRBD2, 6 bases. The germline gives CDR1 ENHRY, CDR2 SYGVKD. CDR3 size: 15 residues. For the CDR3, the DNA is TGTGTCATCGGCCCCTTTGGGGGGTTGAGGAATGAGCAGTACTTC. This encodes CVIGPFGGLRNEQYF.

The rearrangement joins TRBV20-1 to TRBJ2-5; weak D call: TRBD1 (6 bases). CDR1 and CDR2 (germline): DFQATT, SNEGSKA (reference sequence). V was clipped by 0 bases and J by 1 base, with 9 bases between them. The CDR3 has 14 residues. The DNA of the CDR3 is TGCAGTGCTAGAGATTTGGACAGCCAAGAGACCCAGTACTTC. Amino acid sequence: CSARDLDSQETQYF.

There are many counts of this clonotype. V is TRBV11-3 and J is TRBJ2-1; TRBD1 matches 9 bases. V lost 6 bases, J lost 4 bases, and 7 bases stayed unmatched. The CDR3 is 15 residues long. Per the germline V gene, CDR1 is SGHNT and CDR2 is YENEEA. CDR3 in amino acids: CASSSDRGSYNEQFF. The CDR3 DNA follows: TGTGCCAGCAGTTCTGACAGGGGGTCATACAATGAGCAGTTCTTC.

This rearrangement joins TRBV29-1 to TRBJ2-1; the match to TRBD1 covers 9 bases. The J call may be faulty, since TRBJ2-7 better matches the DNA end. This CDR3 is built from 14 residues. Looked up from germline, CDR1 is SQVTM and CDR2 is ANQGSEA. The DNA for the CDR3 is TGCAGCGTGCGGACAGGGGCTACGAACAATGAGCAGTACTTC. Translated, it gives CSVRTGATNNEQYF.

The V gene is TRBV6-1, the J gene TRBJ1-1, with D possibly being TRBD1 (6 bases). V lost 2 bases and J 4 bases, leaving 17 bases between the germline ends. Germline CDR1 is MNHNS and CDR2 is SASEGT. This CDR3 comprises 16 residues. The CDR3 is CASSEIGGAAVTEAFF. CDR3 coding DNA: TGTGCCAGCAGTGAAATTGGGGGGGCCGCCGTCACTGAAGCTTTCTTT.

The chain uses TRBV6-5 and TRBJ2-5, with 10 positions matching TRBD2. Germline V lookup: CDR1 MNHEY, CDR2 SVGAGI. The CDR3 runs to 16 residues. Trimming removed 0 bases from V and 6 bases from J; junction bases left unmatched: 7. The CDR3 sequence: CASSYSVAGGGQTQYF. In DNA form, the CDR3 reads TGTGCCAGCAGTTACTCGGTAGCGGGAGGCGGCCAGACCCAGTACTTC.

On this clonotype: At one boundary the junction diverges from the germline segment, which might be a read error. In DNA form, the CDR3 reads TGCAGTGCTTTAGCGGGAGTCGTGGCAGATGCGCAGTATTTT. This encodes CSALAGVVADAQYF. This sequence joins TRBV20-1 and TRBJ2-3, with 9 bases fitting TRBD2. The CDR3 extends over 14 amino acids. Germline CDR1 DFQATT, CDR2 SNEGSKA (reference sequence).